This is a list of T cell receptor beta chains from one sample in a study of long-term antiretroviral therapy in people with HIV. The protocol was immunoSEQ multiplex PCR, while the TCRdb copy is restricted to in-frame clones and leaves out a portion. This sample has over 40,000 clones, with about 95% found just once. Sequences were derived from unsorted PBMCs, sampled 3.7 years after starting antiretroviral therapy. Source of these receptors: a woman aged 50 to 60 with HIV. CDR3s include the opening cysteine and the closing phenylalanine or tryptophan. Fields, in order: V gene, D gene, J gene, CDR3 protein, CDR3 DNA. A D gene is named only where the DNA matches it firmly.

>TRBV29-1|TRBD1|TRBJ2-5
CSVVGTGEETQYF
TGCAGCGTTGTAGGGACAGGAGAAGAGACCCAGTACTTC
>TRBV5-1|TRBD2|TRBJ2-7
CASSLRPGLAAYEQYF
TGCGCCAGCAGCTTGCGTCCGGGACTAGCGGCCTACGAGCAGTACTTC
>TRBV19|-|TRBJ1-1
CASRGGRAFF
TGTGCCAGTAGGGGGGGAAGAGCTTTCTTT
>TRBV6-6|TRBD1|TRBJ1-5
CASSSTGGNQPQHF
TGTGCCAGCAGTTCGACAGGGGGCAATCAGCCCCAGCATTTT
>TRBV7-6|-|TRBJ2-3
CASSSGVGADTQYF
TGTGCCAGCAGCTCGGGGGTAGGGGCAGATACGCAGTATTTT
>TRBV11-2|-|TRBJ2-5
CASSLGGGIETQYF
TGTGCCAGCAGCTTAGGGGGGGGCATAGAGACCCAGTACTTC
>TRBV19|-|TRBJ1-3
CASSIVGDLSGNTIYF
TGTGCCAGTAGTATAGTGGGGGATCTCTCTGGAAACACCATATATTTT
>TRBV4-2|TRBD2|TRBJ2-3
CASSQVSGGRTDTQYF
TGTGCCAGCAGCCAAGTTTCGGGGGGACGCACAGATACGCAGTATTTT
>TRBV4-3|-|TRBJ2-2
CASSQGIAVVGPGELFF
TGCGCCAGCAGCCAAGGGATCGCCGTAGTGGGGCCCGGGGAGCTGTTTTTT
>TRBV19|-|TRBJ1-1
CASSEQFEAFF
TGTGCCAGTAGTGAACAGTTTGAAGCTTTCTTT
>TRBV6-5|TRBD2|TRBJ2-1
CASSSGTSGGQYKFF
TGTGCCAGCAGTTCCGGGACTAGCGGGGGACAATATAAGTTCTTC